This T cell receptor (beta chain) was identified during a study of control samples from healthy donors and cancer patients. The CDR3 loop spans 15 amino acids. The V end lost 4 bases, the J end lost 6 bases, and 17 bases lay between the germline ends. CDR1 and CDR2 from the germline V gene are SGDLS and YYNGEE. The table came from immunoSEQ multiplex PCR; TCRdb's copy has only in-frame clones and leaves some out. The top ten clones hold about 3.2% of a sample with about 130,000 clones, more than 70% of them seen once. Sequencing was performed on blood. The source is a man aged 45-65 years in good health. This chain connects TRBV9 to TRBJ1-5; possibly TRBD1 for D (6 bases). The CDR3 coding sequence is TGTGCCAGCAGCTCCTCCAGTCAGGGGAGTCAGCCCCAGCATTTT. It encodes CASSSSSQGSQPQHF.